The rows below give T cell receptor beta chains drawn from one sample of a study of blood T cell repertoires in COVID-19. The repertoire was sequenced with immunoSEQ multiplex PCR; TCRdb's copy has only in-frame clones and lacks some. The sample includes approximately 77,000 clones, about 87% of them seen just once. Sequencing used peripheral blood. The origin of the receptors is a man in his fifties with active COVID-19. CDR3s include the opening cysteine and the closing phenylalanine or tryptophan. A D gene is named only where the DNA matches it firmly. Clone size is shown for a subset of rows, as once, few, many or a class of expanded clone.

abundance | j_gene | d_gene | v_gene | CDR3nt | CDR3aa
NA | TRBJ2-1 | TRBD2 | TRBV29-1 | TGCAGCGGCCTTAGCGGGAGAGGTATAAATGAGCAGTTCTTC | CSGLSGRGINEQFF
NA | TRBJ2-1 | TRBD2 | TRBV28 | TGTGCCAGCAGTTTTCTAGCGGGGAACTACAATGAGCAGTTCTTC | CASSFLAGNYNEQFF
NA | TRBJ2-1 | NA | TRBV7-9 | TGTGCCAGCAGCTTAGGAGGAGGGTCTGAGCAGTTCTTC | CASSLGGGSEQFF
NA | TRBJ2-4 | NA | TRBV19 | TGTGCCAGTAGTAACCAGGGAAGCAAAAACATTCAGTACTTC | CASSNQGSKNIQYF
NA | TRBJ1-4 | NA | TRBV12-5 | TGTGCTAGTGGTCCCGTAGGGGCTAATGAAAAACTGTTTTTT | CASGPVGANEKLFF
NA | TRBJ2-3 | NA | TRBV28 | TGTGCCAGCAGTTCTAGCTCCACAGATACGCAGTATTTT | CASSSSSTDTQYF
once | TRBJ1-4 | NA | TRBV4-1 | TGCGCCAGCAGCCAAGATGCAGGAGGGGTTGAAAAACTGTTTTTT | CASSQDAGGVEKLFF
NA | TRBJ2-3 | NA | TRBV7-9 | TGTGCCAGCAGCCTGGGACAAAGGACAGATACGCAGTATTTT | CASSLGQRTDTQYF
NA | TRBJ2-7 | TRBD2 | TRBV6-5 | TGTGCCAGCAAACTCGGACTAGCGGAAGCCTACGAGCAGTACTTC | CASKLGLAEAYEQYF
once | TRBJ2-7 | TRBD1 | TRBV3-1/TRBV3-2 | TGTGCCAGCAGCCAGGGACAGAGCTCCTACGAGCAGTACTTC | CASSQGQSSYEQYF
NA | TRBJ2-3 | NA | TRBV7-9 | TGTGCCAGCAGCCCGCGGGACCCAAGCACAGATACGCAGTATTTT | CASSPRDPSTDTQYF